The source of this T cell receptor beta chain is a study of T cells expressing NK-cell markers. Study at large: Cells sorted as CD3+CD56+NKG2C+, CD3+CD56+NKG2C- and CD3+CD56-NKG2C+ T cells supplied the TCR beta repertoires.

General study points: In a handful of donors, dominant clonotypes made up about 25-65% of CD3+CD56-NKG2C+ cells. It was still unclear whether expanded NKG2C+ T cell clones were HCMV specific. The dominant NKG2C+ clonotypes represented about 1.0-8% of CD8+ T cells in six donors.

Concerning this clonotype: Its antigen is not identified.

TCRdb re-called the 5' RACE reads; every CDR3 protein appears as one record, without DNA. Found here are 140,000 to 150,000 distinct CDR3 sequences; the top ten clones hold 10% to 15%. The length of the CDR3 is 15 residues. Germline CDR1 reads LGHNA; CDR2 reads YSLEER. The receptor was derived from a man younger than 30 in good health. Input material: blood T cells: a sorted CD56 or NKG2C T cell subset, CD4+ or CD8+ T cells, or bulk PBMC T cells (not recorded which). This rearrangement joins TRBV4-3 to TRBJ1-1. The CDR3 sequence: CASSQAGLLNTEAFF.